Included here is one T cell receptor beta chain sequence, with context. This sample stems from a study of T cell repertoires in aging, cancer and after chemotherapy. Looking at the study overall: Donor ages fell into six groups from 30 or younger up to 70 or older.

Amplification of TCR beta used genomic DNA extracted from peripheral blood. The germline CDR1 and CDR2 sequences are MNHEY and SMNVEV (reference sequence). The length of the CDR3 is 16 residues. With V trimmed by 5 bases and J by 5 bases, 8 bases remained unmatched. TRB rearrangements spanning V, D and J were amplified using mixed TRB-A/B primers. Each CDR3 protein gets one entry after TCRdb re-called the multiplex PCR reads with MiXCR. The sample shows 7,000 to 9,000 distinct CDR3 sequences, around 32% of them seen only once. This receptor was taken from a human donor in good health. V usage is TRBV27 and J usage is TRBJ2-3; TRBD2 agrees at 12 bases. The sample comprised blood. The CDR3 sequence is CASSPLAGGGLDTQYF. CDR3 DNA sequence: TGTGCCAGCAGTCCCCTAGCGGGAGGGGGTTTAGATACGCAGTATTTT.